This TCR beta chain was recovered during a study of type 1 and type 2 diabetes patients. The wider study: Samples came from type 1 diabetic, type 2 diabetic or nondiabetic people, recruited in China.

Whole-study results and caveats: Type 2 diabetes and control samples shared highly correlated V and J usage, averaging around 0.97. Both CD4+ and CD8+ type 2 diabetes repertoires showed significantly higher diversity than type 1.

Other autoimmune diseases and infections within the past four weeks excluded donors. Germline V CDR1 and CDR2: MNHEY, SVGAGI. The CDR3 is made up of 13 amino acids. V dropped 0 bases and J dropped 3 bases, with 3 bases sitting between them. A note on this clonotype: The antigen remains undetermined.

The PCR template was genomic DNA. A primer set of 30 forward and 13 reverse primers amplified the CDR3. TCRdb redid the calling of the multiplex PCR reads with MiXCR, one entry per CDR3 protein. Altogether around 300,000 distinct CDR3 sequences are present, roughly 44% being singletons, with the ten largest covering roughly 15%. The chain combines TRBV6-5 with TRBJ2-1; D gene uncertain. This TCR was sampled from a man between 18 and 29 years old with type 2 diabetes. What was sequenced was peripheral blood mononuclear cells (PBMCs). DNA for the CDR3: TGTGCCAGCAGTTACTCGTTCTACAATGAGCAGTTCTTC. Protein sequence: CASSYSFYNEQFF.